This T cell receptor beta chain stems from a study of OX40 agonist ivuxolimab in advanced cancers. Study information: People in dose escalation had one of these cancers: hepatocellular carcinoma, melanoma, renal cell or head and neck cancer. Of the patients, three showed partial responses, one with hepatocellular carcinoma and two with cutaneous melanoma.

Using immunoSEQ multiplex PCR, the repertoire was profiled, and TCRdb retains in-frame clones only, with some absent. The sample includes 44,000 or so clones, more than 70% of them seen just once. Regarding this clone: The antigen remains unidentified.

The germline V gene encodes CDR1 MNHNS and CDR2 SASEGT. The CDR3 has 16 amino acids. The V end lost 4 bases, the J end lost 0 bases, and 12 bases lay between the germline ends. Study results and limitations: Low levels of normalized T-cell clonal expansion also appeared in some nonresponders. There were, on average, more expanded clones in CD8+ T cells than in CD4+.

The TCR sequence derives from an adult with an advanced solid tumor such as melanoma, head and neck, liver or kidney cancer. The sequencing here drew on CD4+ or CD8+ T cells sorted from blood, taken in a trial of the OX40 agonist ivuxolimab. This chain uses TRBV6-1 with TRBJ1-4; TRBD1 might be the D (5 bases). CDR3 region: CASSGWGGATNEKLFF. The CDR3 DNA sequence: TGTGCCAGCAGTGGATGGGGAGGGGCAACTAATGAAAAACTGTTTTTT.